The 19 T cell receptor beta chains presented below share a single source sample, sequenced in a study of cytomegalovirus exposure and HLA in healthy donors. 13 Jbeta primers and 60 Vbeta primers were used for the PCR. Sequencing was performed with immunoSEQ multiplex PCR; in TCRdb, only in-frame clones are kept and a portion is missing. The sample has about 170,000 clones, 75% to 85% seen once. Sequencing used PBMCs. The origin of the receptors is a female donor in good health and CMV-seronegative.

Details on this clone: One junction end does not reproduce the germline sequence, and a read error may be involved. V and J are TRBV18 and TRBJ2-4; 7 nucleotides align to TRBD2. CDR1 is KGHSH, CDR2 LQKENI, per germline. This CDR3 contains 17 residues. The CDR3 nucleotides read TGTGCCAGCTCACCACCAGGACTAGTTGAGGGCGAAAACAGTCAGTACTTC. Protein product: CASSPPGLVEGENSQYF.

This clone turned up a few times. V and J are TRBV27 and TRBJ2-3; 9 bases map to TRBD1. In germline, CDR1 is MNHEY, CDR2 SMNVEV (reference sequence). The CDR3 is 15 amino acids. After removal of 11 bases from V and 5 bases from J, the junction contained 14 bases not matched to a gene. Here the CDR3 reads CAAMTGQGRRDTQYF. The DNA of the CDR3 is TGTGCCGCAATGACGGGACAGGGACGTAGAGATACGCAGTATTTT.

J is TRBJ2-5 and V is TRBV11-3; TRBD2 matches at 8 bases. Trimming took 5 bases from V and 1 from J; bases not matched to a gene: 9. This CDR3 region has 16 residues. The germline V gene encodes CDR1 SGHNT and CDR2 YENEEA. DNA of the CDR3: TGTGCCAGCAGCAAAGGGGGGAGCGGGAGCCAAGAGACCCAGTACTTC. Its translation is CASSKGGSGSQETQYF. The whole variable domain, filled in from reference TRBV11-3 and TRBJ2-5, reads EAGVVQSPRYKIIEKKQPVAFWCNPISGHNTLYWYLQNLGQGPELLIRYENEEAVDDSQLPKDRFSAERLKGVDSTLKIQPAELGDSAVYLCASSKGGSGSQETQYFGPGTRLLVL.

The V gene is TRBV4-3, the J gene TRBJ2-3, with 7 bases lining up with TRBD2. CDR3 size: 18 residues. V lost 2 bases, J lost 0 bases, and 11 bases stayed unmatched. Germline V lookup: CDR1 LGHNA, CDR2 YSLEER. DNA of the CDR3: TGCGCCAGCAGCCAAAGCTCAACTACAGCGGGGAGCACAGATACGCAGTATTTT. Its translation: CASSQSSTTAGSTDTQYF.

The rearrangement joins TRBV6-5 to TRBJ1-2, with 9 bases lining up with TRBD1. CDR3 length: 15 amino acids. J was trimmed by 6 bases and V by 4 bases; bases with no gene match: 9. CDR1 and CDR2 (germline): MNHEY, SVGAGI. DNA for the CDR3: TGTGCCAGCAGTTGGACAGGGGCAATAACGGATGGCTACACCTTC. Amino acids: CASSWTGAITDGYTF.

The chain employs TRBV7-6 and TRBJ2-1; maybe TRBD1 (5 bases). The germline gives CDR1 SGHVS, CDR2 FNYEAQ. The germline V and J ends were trimmed by 5 bases and 8 bases, with 19 bases remaining between them. The CDR3 is 15 amino acids. CDR3 region: CASSPREQGRDEQFF. The CDR3 bases are TGTGCCAGCAGCCCCCGTGAGCAGGGTAGGGATGAGCAGTTCTTC.

V and J are TRBV28 and TRBJ1-3; perhaps TRBD1 as D (6 bases). Germline CDR1 is MDHEN and CDR2 is SYDVKM. The V end lost 2 bases, the J end lost 7 bases, and 9 bases lay between the germline ends. The CDR3 covers 13 residues. CDR3 sequence reads: CASSLAGANTIYF. The CDR3 DNA sequence: TGTGCCAGCAGTTTAGCAGGGGCGAACACCATATATTTT.

This clone turned up a few times. This chain uses TRBV9 with TRBJ2-7, with TRBD1 matching over 9 bases. Germline assignment: CDR1 SGDLS and CDR2 YYNGEE. After removal of 0 bases from V and 6 bases from J, the junction contained 7 bases not matched to a gene. This CDR3 has 15 amino acids. The CDR3 DNA is TGTGCCAGCAGCGTAGGCGGGGACAGGGTGGCCGAGCAGTACTTC. The encoded protein is CASSVGGDRVAEQYF.

J is TRBJ2-5 and V is TRBV7-2; a weak D match, TRBD2 (6 bases). The tail of the sequence fits TRBJ2-7 better, so the J call may be wrong. This CDR3 is built from 14 residues. Germline CDR1 and CDR2: SGHTA and FQGNSA. The CDR3 is CASSSTGLPYEQYF. The CDR3 coding sequence is TGTGCCAGCAGCTCTACGGGACTTCCCTACGAGCAGTACTTC.

The CDR3 DNA sequence: TGTGCCAGTTCACATCTCCTGGGGAGGGATCGGGATGGCTACACCTTC. This translates into CASSHLLGRDRDGYTF. This chain connects TRBV19 to TRBJ1-2; no firm D call. Per germline, CDR1 LNHDA and CDR2 SQIVND (reference sequence). Trimming removed 8 bases at V and 6 bases at J, with 25 bases between. The CDR3 totals 16 residues.

The chain employs TRBV28 and TRBJ1-4, with D perhaps TRBD1 (5 bases). Trimming left V 6 bases short and J 5 bases short, with 22 bases between. CDR3 size: 17 residues. Germline assignment: CDR1 MDHEN and CDR2 SYDVKM. The CDR3 sequence: CASRAREGFTANEKLFF. The CDR3 region has the DNA TGTGCCAGCAGGGCACGGGAGGGGTTTACCGCAAATGAAAAACTGTTTTTT.

This clone was found a few times. The rearrangement links TRBV11-3 to TRBJ2-3, with 8 bases fitting TRBD1. CDR1 SGHNT and CDR2 YENEEA come from the germline V gene. CDR3 size: 16 residues. Trimming removed 5 bases from V and 2 bases from J; junction bases left unmatched: 9. The CDR3 region is CASSRTGQLNTDTQYF. CDR3 bases: TGTGCCAGCAGCAGGACAGGGCAACTGAACACAGATACGCAGTATTTT.

CDR3 loop: CASSSPTIQGPGNTIYF. In nucleotides, the CDR3 is TGTGCCAGCAGCTCCCCCACGATACAGGGTCCCGGAAACACCATATATTTT. The chain uses TRBV7-2 and TRBJ1-3; perhaps TRBD1 as D (6 bases). Germline assignment: CDR1 SGHTA and CDR2 FQGNSA. The CDR3 runs to 17 residues. Between the trimmed V and J ends, which lost 4 bases and 4 bases, there was a span of 20 bases.

The V call is TRBV28, the J call TRBJ2-7; the match to TRBD1 covers 9 bases. The CDR3 loop spans 18 amino acids. The trim removed 6 bases at V and 4 bases at J, leaving 19 bases unmatched. Looked up from germline, CDR1 is MDHEN and CDR2 is SYDVKM. DNA of the CDR3: TGTGCCAGCAGGTCAACAGGGGGCGGTTGGGGCCTGGGGTACGAGCAGTACTTC. It specifies CASRSTGGGWGLGYEQYF. Drawing the rest from reference TRBV28 and TRBJ2-7, the complete variable domain is DVKVTQSSRYLVKRTGEKVFLECVQDMDHENMFWYRQDPGLGLRLIYFSYDVKMKEKGDIPEGYSVSREKKERFSLILESASTNQTSMYLCASRSTGGGWGLGYEQYFGPGTRLTVT.

The rearrangement uses TRBV27 and TRBJ1-2, with D tentatively TRBD1 (6 bases). Per the germline V gene, CDR1 is MNHEY and CDR2 is SMNVEV (reference sequence). The CDR3 covers 12 residues. The V end was cut by 10 bases, the J end by 8 bases, with 17 bases between. In nucleotides, the CDR3 is TGTGCCACCAGCGAGGGGAGGGGGGGCTACACCTTC. Its protein is CATSEGRGGYTF.

The gene calls are TRBV9 and TRBJ2-7, with 11 bases matching TRBD2. Germline-derived CDR1 and CDR2 are SGDLS and YYNGEE. V lost 2 bases and J lost 2; bases outside the gene matches: 3. The CDR3 is made up of 15 amino acids. DNA for the CDR3: TGTGCCAGCAGCGTCGGGACTAGCGGCACCTACGAGCAGTACTTC. Protein sequence: CASSVGTSGTYEQYF.

The gene calls are TRBV25-1 and TRBJ2-7; 9 bases map to TRBD2. Germline V gene data show CDR1 as MGHDK and CDR2 as SYGVNS. The CDR3 spans 14 residues. Trimming took 6 bases from V and 4 from J; bases not matched to a gene: 7. Here the CDR3 reads CASRGGGGGYEQYF. CDR3 DNA: TGTGCCAGCAGGGGAGGCGGGGGGGGTTACGAGCAGTACTTC.

Points on this clone: One end of the junction varies from germline; a read error may be responsible. The chain recombines TRBV7-2 with TRBJ1-2; tentative D call: TRBD1 (6 bases). In germline, CDR1 is SGHTA, CDR2 FQGNSA. CDR3 length equals 13 residues. Here the CDR3 reads CASRLAGVHGYTF. DNA for the CDR3: TGTGCCAGCAGATTAGCAGGGGTGCATGGCTACACCTTC.

The rearrangement links TRBV27 to TRBJ1-4, with D maybe TRBD1 (5 bases). Germline values: CDR1 MNHEY, CDR2 SMNVEV (reference sequence). Trimming pared 5 bases from V and 5 bases from J, leaving 15 bases between. The CDR3 runs 15 residues. The CDR3 spells CASSLAGVGNEKLFF. DNA of the CDR3: TGTGCCAGCAGTCTGGCGGGGGTCGGGAATGAAAAACTGTTTTTT. The full variable domain, with the rest looked up from reference TRBV27 and TRBJ1-4, is EAQVTQNPRYLITVTGKKLTVTCSQNMNHEYMSWYRQDPGLGLRQIYYSMNVEVTDKGDVPEGYKVSRKEKRNFPLILESPSPNQTSLYFCASSLAGVGNEKLFFGSGTQLSVL.